Listed below are T cell receptor beta chains from one sample, sequenced in a study of blood T cell repertoires in COVID-19. Sequencing used immunoSEQ multiplex PCR; TCRdb keeps in-frame clones, though not all of them. The sample gives under 300,000 clones, more than 80% of which show up once; around 5.5% is in the top ten. Source material: peripheral blood. The source of these receptors is a human donor in a cohort sampled during active COVID-19. Each CDR3 is given with its conserved first and last residue. The order of the fields is V gene, J gene, clone size, CDR3 protein. Not all rows give a size; the values are once, few, many and, for expanded clones, a class.

TRBV19,TRBJ2-1,NA,CASSLAGGTNNEQFF
TRBV19,TRBJ2-7,few,CASSIGSRDRVGAQYF
TRBV28,TRBJ2-1,NA,CASPSLSGGRFDEQFF
TRBV19,TRBJ2-2,NA,CATHNRGDGTGELFF
TRBV21-1,TRBJ1-2,NA,CASSNRGANGYTF
TRBV10-3,TRBJ1-2,NA,CAAWGDRANYGYTF
TRBV28,TRBJ2-7,NA,CASSLLERSSYEQYF
TRBV5-4,TRBJ2-2,NA,CASSLEGITGELFF
TRBV7-3,TRBJ1-1,once,CASSPSVNTEAFF
TRBV5-5,TRBJ1-1,NA,CASSFTPNTEAFF
TRBV5-1,TRBJ2-2,NA,CASSLQGANTGELFF
TRBV10-3,TRBJ2-2,NA,CAISEPKASGMNTGELFF
TRBV29-1,TRBJ2-7,once,CSVSTGREQYF
TRBV27,TRBJ2-1,few,CASSSYRGYNEQFF
TRBV6-6,TRBJ2-5,NA,CASSYLVKETQYF
TRBV5-1,TRBJ2-1,NA,CASSPDRVNEQFF
TRBV7-3,TRBJ1-2,NA,CASSLGGDYGYTF
TRBV5-1,TRBJ2-5,few,CASSPTGLAGGETQYF
TRBV15,TRBJ2-2,NA,CATSSRTGASGESGELFF
TRBV10-3,TRBJ1-1,NA,CAISDNSKGPSNTEAFF
TRBV3-1/TRBV3-2,TRBJ1-5,NA,CASSEQGGQPQHF
TRBV9,TRBJ1-5,NA,CASSPQGYSNQPQHF
TRBV3-1/TRBV3-2,TRBJ1-2,few,CASSQGSTYYGYTF
TRBV24-1,TRBJ2-1,NA,CATSDSPGQGDNEQFF
TRBV28,TRBJ2-1,NA,CASSVHAGSYNEQFF
TRBV6-5,TRBJ1-2,NA,CASSRGQGTNYGYTF
TRBV7-8,TRBJ1-2,NA,CASSLGASTGFGNGYTF
TRBV5-5,TRBJ2-7,NA,CASSFPTGGLAGFSYEQYF
TRBV28,TRBJ2-1,NA,CASSLYIAGGKEQFF
TRBV18,TRBJ2-1,NA,CASSRGWDRDYNEQFF
TRBV28,TRBJ2-3,NA,CASSGETSTDTQYF
TRBV5-1,TRBJ2-3,NA,CASSLDTVTDTQYF
TRBV6-1,TRBJ2-5,NA,CASSERGRGETQYF
TRBV11-3,TRBJ2-3,NA,CASSLGTSGRTDTQYF
TRBV3-1/TRBV3-2,TRBJ1-4,NA,CASSQDTGAEKLFF
TRBV12-3/TRBV12-4,TRBJ1-1,NA,CASSLGVTEAFF
TRBV5-1,TRBJ1-1,NA,CASSLRGDTEAFF
TRBV10-2,TRBJ2-1,few,CASRKGGGDRVNNEQFF
TRBV27,TRBJ1-4,NA,CASSLSRGFGKLFF
TRBV19,TRBJ2-5,NA,CASSMRGWEETQYF
TRBV30,TRBJ1-2,NA,CAWSLIQGAGGYTF
TRBV28,TRBJ2-5,NA,CASSLGRGTETQYF
TRBV19,TRBJ1-5,NA,CASSIAGTGGIQPQHF
TRBV14,TRBJ2-1,NA,CASSHEHPILASRDNEQFF
TRBV29-1,TRBJ2-1,NA,CSVELAGGPYNEQFF
TRBV29-1,TRBJ2-3,NA,CSVEDLQNTDTQYF
TRBV18,TRBJ1-4,NA,CASTTGGGEKLFF
TRBV18,TRBJ1-5,NA,CASSPDEGQPQHF
TRBV20-1,TRBJ2-6,NA,CSASRGHGANVLTF